The 9 T cell receptor beta chains presented below share a single source sample, sequenced in a study of T cells after yellow fever vaccination. Each CDR3 protein is one row after TCRdb ran MiXCR on the 5' RACE reads. The table shows 300,000 to 350,000 distinct CDR3 sequences, with 4% to 5.5% occurring only once. The sample consisted of PBMCs, taken 15 days after the yellow fever booster vaccination. Receptor source: a man between 18 and 35 years old who received the YFV17D yellow fever vaccine.

This clonotype has ten or more counts. This chain links TRBV20-1 with TRBJ2-5, with a tentative D call TRBD1 (5 bases). Germline V gives CDR1 DFQATT, CDR2 SNEGSKA (reference sequence). The CDR3 has 12 amino acids. Trimming removed 3 bases at V and 2 bases at J, with 7 bases between. The CDR3 loop reads CSARTVQETQYF. The CDR3, as DNA: TGCAGTGCTAGGACAGTTCAAGAGACCCAGTACTTC.

This chain joins TRBV2 and TRBJ1-1, with D tentatively TRBD1 (5 bases). The CDR3 spans 16 residues. Germline-derived CDR1 and CDR2 are SNHLY and FYNNEI. V was trimmed by 2 bases and J by 0 bases, leaving 13 bases between them. Here the CDR3 DNA reads TGTGCCAGCAGTGAAAGGCAGGGTCGGATGAACACTGAAGCTTTCTTT. Translation: CASSERQGRMNTEAFF.

This clonotype occurred many times. The chain recombines TRBV7-2 with TRBJ2-6; D assignment may be TRBD1 or TRBD2 (5 bases each). The V end lost 5 bases, the J end lost 4 bases, and 18 bases lay between the germline ends. Germline CDR1 is SGHTA and CDR2 is FQGNSA. The length of the CDR3 is 17 residues. The CDR3 DNA sequence: TGTGCCAGCAGCCTAAATGCCGGGACGAACGGGGCCAACGTCCTGACTTTC. Its translation is CASSLNAGTNGANVLTF. The full variable domain, in which reference TRBV7-2 and TRBJ2-6 provide the parts outside the CDR3, is GAGVSQSPSNKVTEKGKDVELRCDPISGHTALYWYRQSLGQGLEFLIYFQGNSAPDKSGLPSDRFSAERTGGSVSTLTIQRTQQEDSAVYLCASSLNAGTNGANVLTFGAGSRLTVL.

This clonotype was observed many times. The chain combines TRBV28 with TRBJ2-3, with TRBD1 matching 10 bases. After removal of 2 bases from V and 2 bases from J, the junction contained 1 base not matched to a gene. CDR3 length: 15 amino acids. Germline CDR1 is MDHEN and CDR2 is SYDVKM. CDR3 region: CASSLGTGATDTQYF. The CDR3 DNA is TGTGCCAGCAGTTTAGGGACAGGGGCCACAGATACGCAGTATTTT. The whole variable domain, remainder taken from reference TRBV28 and TRBJ2-3, is DVKVTQSSRYLVKRTGEKVFLECVQDMDHENMFWYRQDPGLGLRLIYFSYDVKMKEKGDIPEGYSVSREKKERFSLILESASTNQTSMYLCASSLGTGATDTQYFGPGTRLTVL.

This clonotype was seen at least ten times. The V gene is TRBV5-1, the J gene TRBJ1-1; 8 nucleotides line up with TRBD1. V was clipped by 7 bases and J by 6 bases; unmatched bases: 8. Germline CDR1 reads SGHRS; CDR2 reads YFSETQ. The CDR3 is 13 amino acids. The CDR3 protein is CASVRDRSSEAFF. CDR3 in DNA: TGCGCCAGCGTCCGGGACAGGAGCTCTGAAGCTTTCTTT.

This clonotype appeared many times. This chain uses TRBV7-8 with TRBJ2-7, with D possibly matching TRBD2 (5 bases). Trimming cost V 2 bases and J 6 bases, with 11 bases left between them. This CDR3 comprises 13 residues. Germline V gene sequence: CDR1 SGHVS, CDR2 FQNEAQ. CDR3 in amino acids: CASSLTARGEQYF. The CDR3 bases are TGTGCCAGCAGCTTAACAGCCCGGGGCGAGCAGTACTTC. Supplemented by reference TRBV7-8 and TRBJ2-7, the full variable domain reads GAGVSQSPRYKVAKRGQDVALRCDPISGHVSLFWYQQALGQGPEFLTYFQNEAQLDKSGLPSDRFFAERPEGSVSTLKIQRTQQEDSAVYLCASSLTARGEQYFGPGTRLTVT.

This clonotype was detected only a few times. The chain combines TRBV2 with TRBJ2-5, with TRBD2 as a possible D gene (5 bases). CDR1 is SNHLY, CDR2 FYNNEI, per germline. CDR3 length: 14 amino acids. V was trimmed by 6 bases and J by 5 bases, leaving 16 bases between them. The CDR3 protein is CASSQWDGGETQYF. CDR3 bases: TGTGCCAGCAGCCAATGGGATGGCGGGGAGACCCAGTACTTC. Together with reference TRBV2 and TRBJ2-5, the CDR3 gives the full variable domain: EPEVTQTPSHQVTQMGQEVILRCVPISNHLYFYWYRQILGQKVEFLVSFYNNEISEKSEIFDDQFSVERPDGSNFTLKIRSTKLEDSAMYFCASSQWDGGETQYFGPGTRLLVL.

The sample holds a few counts of this clonotype. The J gene is TRBJ1-5, the V gene TRBV7-2, with D tentatively TRBD1 (5 bases). The CDR3 has 16 amino acids. The germline V and J ends were trimmed by 1 base and 7 bases, with 17 bases remaining between them. Germline values: CDR1 SGHTA, CDR2 FQGNSA. The CDR3 DNA sequence: TGTGCCAGCAGCTTAGAGGGGCCTAACAGTTGGCAGCCCCAGCATTTT. Its protein is CASSLEGPNSWQPQHF.

This clonotype was seen a few times. This chain uses TRBV4-3 with TRBJ2-3, with 8 nucleotides matching TRBD2. This CDR3 comprises 14 residues. From germline, CDR1 is LGHNA and CDR2 YSLEER. V shed 4 bases and J 4 bases; nucleotides not matched to a gene: 4. CDR3 bases: TGCGCCAGCAGCCGGGGACTAGTCTCAGATACGCAGTATTTT. This gives the protein CASSRGLVSDTQYF.